The next 23 T cell receptor beta chains were all read from a single sample in a study of cytotoxic CD8 clonotypes in ibrutinib-treated CLL. The table came from immunoSEQ multiplex PCR; TCRdb's copy has only in-frame clones and leaves some out. The sample consists of about 5,500 clones, nearly 70% of them appearing once. This specimen was PBMCs, taken before ibrutinib treatment. The receptor source for this set is a human donor with chronic lymphocytic leukemia.

The rearrangement joins TRBV7-3 to TRBJ2-3; D remains unclear. CDR3 length: 12 residues. Trimming removed 5 bases from V and 6 bases from J, with 9 bases in between. CDR1 is SGHTA, CDR2 FQGTGA, per germline. CDR3 sequence reads: CASSPFGDTQYF. CDR3 nucleotide sequence: TGTGCCAGCAGCCCTTTTGGGGATACGCAGTATTTT.

The V call is TRBV19, the J call TRBJ1-6; TRBD1 might be the D (6 bases). Germline V gene data show CDR1 as LNHDA and CDR2 as SQIVND (reference sequence). Trimming took off 7 bases at V and 7 bases at J, with 20 bases between the two ends. This CDR3 contains 16 residues. CDR3 in amino acids: CASTNARDTFNSPLHF. DNA for the CDR3: TGTGCCAGTACCAATGCTAGGGACACCTTCAATTCACCCCTCCACTTT. Variable domain in full (rest from reference TRBV19 and TRBJ1-6): DGGITQSPKYLFRKEGQNVTLSCEQNLNHDAMYWYRQDPGQGLRLIYYSQIVNDFQKGDIAEGYSVSREKKESFPLTVTSAQKNPTAFYLCASTNARDTFNSPLHFGNGTRLTVT.

This clone has just one count. The chain joins TRBV27 to TRBJ1-1; unclear D gene. This CDR3 is 16 amino acids long. The germline V gene encodes CDR1 MNHEY and CDR2 SMNVEV (reference sequence). V dropped 3 bases and J dropped 2 bases, with 16 bases sitting between them. CDR3 sequence: CASSLMGRYENTEAFF. Here the CDR3 DNA reads TGTGCCAGCAGTTTGATGGGCAGGTACGAAAACACTGAAGCTTTCTTT.

This chain connects TRBV15 to TRBJ1-1, with 7 positions matching TRBD1. The CDR3 runs 14 residues. Germline trimming cut 3 bases from V and 6 bases from J; bases unmatched to any gene: 7. The germline CDR1 and CDR2 sequences are LNHNV and YYDKDF (reference sequence). Written as DNA, the CDR3 is TGTGCCACCAGCAGCCACAGGGGTGGGTCTGAAGCTTTCTTT. Translated: CATSSHRGGSEAFF.

The chain employs TRBV6-5 and TRBJ1-2; D not resolved. In germline, CDR1 is MNHEY, CDR2 SVGAGI. CDR3 size: 13 residues. The V gene lost 4 bases and the J gene lost 0 bases, with 6 bases spanning the gap. In nucleotides, the CDR3 is TGTGCCAGCAGTTCTACACCTAACTATGGCTACACCTTC. Its protein is CASSSTPNYGYTF.

The genes are TRBV7-2 and TRBJ1-2; tentatively, D is TRBD1 (6 bases). Germline lookup yields CDR1 SGHTA and CDR2 FQGNSA. CDR3 length equals 14 residues. V lost 1 base, J lost 5 bases, and 11 bases lay in between. The chain's CDR3 is CASSLGGRGYGYTF. The CDR3 DNA is TGTGCCAGCAGCTTAGGGGGCAGGGGTTATGGCTACACCTTC.

This chain uses TRBV7-2 with TRBJ1-1; D gene unclear. This CDR3 is 15 amino acids long. Trimming stripped 1 base from V and 4 bases from J, with 13 bases between. Germline V gene sequence: CDR1 SGHTA, CDR2 FQGNSA. This chain's CDR3 is CASSLGLTATTEAFF. CDR3 DNA: TGTGCCAGCAGCTTAGGGCTCACCGCGACCACTGAAGCTTTCTTT.

This clone appeared a few times. As DNA, the CDR3 is TGTGCCAGCAGTTCATCGGGGGGCATCACAGATACGCAGTATTTT. It codes for CASSSSGGITDTQYF. The chain links TRBV27 to TRBJ2-3, with D possibly being TRBD2 (7 bases). CDR3 length: 15 residues. From germline, CDR1 is MNHEY and CDR2 SMNVEV (reference sequence). The V gene lost 4 bases and the J gene lost 2 bases, with 13 bases spanning the gap.

Details on this clone: An end of the junction does not agree with germline; a read error may underlie this. The chain couples TRBV29-1 to TRBJ2-6; D could derive from TRBD1 or TRBD2 (5 bases each). The DNA end favors TRBJ2-7, so the J call may be wrong. The CDR3 contains 15 residues. The V gene's germline CDR1 is SQVTM and CDR2 ANQGSEA. CDR3 sequence reads: CSAELTGTTTHEQYF. In DNA, the CDR3 is TGCAGCGCTGAACTTACCGGGACGACTACCCACGAGCAGTACTTC.

The V gene is TRBV29-1, the J gene TRBJ1-2; 9 bases line up with TRBD1. CDR3 length: 18 amino acids. V was clipped by 1 base and J by 3 bases; unmatched bases: 15. CDR1 is SQVTM, CDR2 ANQGSEA, per germline. The CDR3 sequence: CSVEGLRDRVKLDYGYTF. The CDR3 nucleotides are TGCAGCGTTGAAGGGCTACGGGACAGGGTAAAGCTCGACTATGGCTACACCTTC.

This chain links TRBV27 with TRBJ2-7, with D possibly TRBD1 on 6 matching bases. Germline V gene data show CDR1 as MNHEY and CDR2 as SMNVEV (reference sequence). The germline V and J ends were trimmed by 5 bases and 5 bases, with 13 bases remaining between them. CDR3 length: 13 amino acids. The CDR3 bases are TGTGCCAGCAGTCCTACAGGGATCAACGAGCAGTACTTC. Translated: CASSPTGINEQYF.

The V and J genes are TRBV29-1 and TRBJ1-2; D is unresolved. Trimming took off 5 bases at V and 8 bases at J, with 12 bases between the two ends. The CDR3 sequence is 11 residues long. Germline CDR1 SQVTM, CDR2 ANQGSEA. The CDR3: CSVTDRGGYTF. The CDR3 DNA follows: TGCAGCGTTACGGACCGAGGGGGCTACACCTTC. The full variable domain, completed using reference TRBV29-1 and TRBJ1-2, is SAVISQKPSRDICQRGTSLTIQCQVDSQVTMMFWYRQQPGQSLTLIATANQGSEATYESGFVIDKFPISRPNLTFSTLTVSNMSPEDSSIYLCSVTDRGGYTFGSGTRLTVV.

This clone was found a few times. The rearrangement joins TRBV27 to TRBJ2-1; 8 bases fit TRBD2. V gave up 6 bases and J gave up 0 bases; unmatched junction bases: 1. Germline loops: CDR1 MNHEY, CDR2 SMNVEV (reference sequence). This CDR3 comprises 14 residues. The CDR3 DNA reads TGTGCCAGCAGAGGGACTAGCTCCTACAATGAGCAGTTCTTC. Encoded protein: CASRGTSSYNEQFF.

The chain joins TRBV18 to TRBJ1-3; D gene unclear. Per germline, CDR1 KGHSH and CDR2 LQKENI. The CDR3 extends over 12 amino acids. Trimming shortened V by 3 bases and J by 4 bases, and 4 bases separated the two germline ends. CDR3 in DNA: TGTGCCAGCTCACCGAAAGGAAACACCATATATTTT. Protein sequence: CASSPKGNTIYF.

The chain links TRBV15 to TRBJ1-6; TRBD1 aligns across 9 bases. Germline CDR1 reads LNHNV; CDR2 reads YYDKDF (reference sequence). The CDR3 is made up of 18 amino acids. Trimming cost V 0 bases and J 6 bases; bases outside gene matches: 9. The CDR3 DNA follows: TGTGCCACCAGCAGAGACCCGGGAGACAGGGGGGGTAATTCACCCCTCCACTTT. Its translation: CATSRDPGDRGGNSPLHF.

Only one count was recorded for this clone. V usage is TRBV7-2 and J usage is TRBJ1-2, with D perhaps matching TRBD1 (6 bases). Trimming left V 0 bases short and J 6 bases short, with 8 bases between. The CDR3 totals 13 residues. CDR1 SGHTA and CDR2 FQGNSA come from the germline V gene. CDR3 loop: CASSLAQGDGYTF. DNA for the CDR3: TGTGCCAGCAGCTTAGCACAGGGTGATGGCTACACCTTC. Together with reference TRBV7-2 and TRBJ1-2, the CDR3 gives the full variable domain: GAGVSQSPSNKVTEKGKDVELRCDPISGHTALYWYRQSLGQGLEFLIYFQGNSAPDKSGLPSDRFSAERTGGSVSTLTIQRTQQEDSAVYLCASSLAQGDGYTFGSGTRLTVV.

The sample holds one count of this clone. V is TRBV18 and J is TRBJ1-1; the D is unclear. The V end was cut by 0 bases, the J end by 1 base, with 0 bases between. The CDR3 extends over 12 amino acids. Per germline, CDR1 KGHSH and CDR2 LQKENI. In DNA, the CDR3 is TGTGCCAGCTCACCACCGAACACTGAAGCTTTCTTT. Protein: CASSPPNTEAFF.

The rearrangement links TRBV6-5 to TRBJ1-1, with unresolved D. Trimming cost V 2 bases and J 3 bases, with 7 bases left between them. Germline V lookup: CDR1 MNHEY, CDR2 SVGAGI. The CDR3 consists of 13 residues. CDR3 sequence (DNA): TGTGCCAGCAGTTACAGGTCGGACACTGAAGCTTTCTTT. It translates to CASSYRSDTEAFF.

The chain joins TRBV5-4 to TRBJ2-2, with TRBD2 matching 7 bases. The trim removed 4 bases at V and 6 bases at J, leaving 6 bases unmatched. Germline CDR1 is SGHNT and CDR2 is YYREEE (reference sequence). This CDR3 is built from 14 residues. The CDR3 nucleotides are TGTGCCAGCAGCAGAGGGACTAATCCCGGGGAGCTGTTTTTT. This translates into CASSRGTNPGELFF.

V gene TRBV4-1 combines with J gene TRBJ1-2; tentative D call: TRBD1 (5 bases). Trimming removed 1 base at V and 8 bases at J, with 23 bases between. The CDR3 totals 17 residues. Germline-derived CDR1 and CDR2 are MGHRA and YSYEKL. CDR3 loop: CASSQGQGEISVGGYTF. CDR3 bases: TGCGCCAGCAGCCAAGGGCAGGGAGAGATTTCAGTGGGGGGCTACACCTTC.

The V and J genes are TRBV29-1 and TRBJ1-2; D gene unclear. V lost 5 bases to trimming and J lost 1 base, with 11 bases between them. The CDR3 loop spans 13 amino acids. Germline CDR1 reads SQVTM; CDR2 reads ANQGSEA. DNA for the CDR3: TGCAGCGTTCCGGGAGGGTATAACTATGGCTACACCTTC. Protein product: CSVPGGYNYGYTF.

The chain has TRBV27 and TRBJ2-5; no definite D call. The CDR3 extends over 13 amino acids. Deletions cut 2 bases from V and 5 bases from J, with 9 bases between. CDR1 is MNHEY, CDR2 SMNVEV, per germline (reference sequence). CDR3 protein: CASSLGIFETQYF. Here the CDR3 DNA reads TGTGCCAGCAGTTTAGGTATATTCGAGACCCAGTACTTC.

J is TRBJ2-7 and V is TRBV6-5; TRBD2 is a possible D gene (6 bases). The germline CDR1 and CDR2 sequences are MNHEY and SVGAGI. The CDR3 extends over 15 amino acids. Trimming took 4 bases from V and 1 from J, leaving 14 bases between them. The CDR3 is CASSLDYSLSYEQYF. The CDR3 DNA is TGTGCCAGCAGTTTGGACTACTCCTTGTCCTACGAGCAGTACTTC.